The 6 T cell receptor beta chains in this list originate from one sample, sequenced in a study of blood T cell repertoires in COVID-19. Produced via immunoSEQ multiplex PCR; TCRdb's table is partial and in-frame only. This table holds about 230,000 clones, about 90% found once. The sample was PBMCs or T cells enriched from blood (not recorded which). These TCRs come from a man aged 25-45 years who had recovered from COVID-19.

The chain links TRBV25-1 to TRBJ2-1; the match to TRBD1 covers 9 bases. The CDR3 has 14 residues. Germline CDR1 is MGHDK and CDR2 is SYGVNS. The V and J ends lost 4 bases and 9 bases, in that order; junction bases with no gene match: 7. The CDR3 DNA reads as TGTGCCAGCAGTGTACTAACAGGGGGCGGTGAGCAGTTCTTC. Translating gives CASSVLTGGGEQFF.

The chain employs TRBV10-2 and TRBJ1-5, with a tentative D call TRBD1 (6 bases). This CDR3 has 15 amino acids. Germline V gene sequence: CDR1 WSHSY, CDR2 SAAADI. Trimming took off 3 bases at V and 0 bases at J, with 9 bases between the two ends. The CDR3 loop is CASSDGQYSNQPQHF. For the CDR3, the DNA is TGCGCCAGCAGTGACGGACAGTATAGCAATCAGCCCCAGCATTTT.

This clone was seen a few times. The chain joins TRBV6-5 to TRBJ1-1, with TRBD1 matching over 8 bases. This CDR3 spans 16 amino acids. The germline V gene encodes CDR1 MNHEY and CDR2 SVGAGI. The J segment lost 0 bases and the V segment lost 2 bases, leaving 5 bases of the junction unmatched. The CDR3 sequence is CASSYRTGRVNTEAFF. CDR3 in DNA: TGTGCCAGCAGTTACAGGACAGGGAGGGTGAACACTGAAGCTTTCTTT.

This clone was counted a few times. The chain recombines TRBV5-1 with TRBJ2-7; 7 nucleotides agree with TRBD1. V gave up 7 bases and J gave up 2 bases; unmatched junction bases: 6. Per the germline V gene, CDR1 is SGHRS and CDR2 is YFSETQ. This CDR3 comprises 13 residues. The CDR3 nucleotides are TGCGCCAGCCAATACGACAGGGCCTACGAGCAGTACTTC. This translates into CASQYDRAYEQYF.

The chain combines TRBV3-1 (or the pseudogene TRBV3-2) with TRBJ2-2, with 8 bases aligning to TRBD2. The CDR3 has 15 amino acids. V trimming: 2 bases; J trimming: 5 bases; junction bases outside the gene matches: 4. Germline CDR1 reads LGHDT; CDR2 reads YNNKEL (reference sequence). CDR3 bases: TGTGCCAGCAGCCAACCCCGGGGGGGGACCGGGGAGCTGTTTTTT. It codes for CASSQPRGGTGELFF.

CDR3 coding DNA: TGTGCCAGCAGTGAAAGACTAGCGGGCCCAGATACGCAGTATTTT. Translating gives CASSERLAGPDTQYF. The rearrangement uses TRBV6-4 and TRBJ2-3; 10 bases align to TRBD2. J was trimmed by 4 bases and V by 3 bases; bases with no gene match: 4. CDR3 length: 15 amino acids. CDR1 is MRHNA, CDR2 SNTAGT, per germline.